The entry that follows covers one TCR beta chain sequence. The target antigen is unknown. The data were taken from a study of early stage breast cancer tumors. Study overall: Most invasive tumors, about 80% of the 16, were ER+/PR+/HER2-. Findings and limits, study-wide: Functional markers like CD4, CD8 and FOXP3 were missed in bulk sequencing.

V gave up 1 base and J gave up 1 base, with 10 bases separating them. From germline, CDR1 is SGHAT and CDR2 FQNNGV. The CDR3 is 15 amino acids. Profiled with immunoSEQ multiplex PCR; TCRdb holds only in-frame clones, not every one. This sample carries some 30,000 clones, 70% to 75% of them seen once, and the ten largest clones take around 9.1%. This chain joins TRBV11-2 and TRBJ1-1; D gene uncertain. The TCR sequence derives from a person aged 25-39 years with breast cancer. The sequenced sample consisted of breast tumor tissue. Written as DNA, the CDR3 is TGTGCCAGCAGCTTAGTGGGCGGGCAGAACACTGAAGCTTTCTTT. It translates to CASSLVGGQNTEAFF.